The TCR beta chain under discussion was sequenced for a study of CD8 T cells in ankylosing spondylitis. TCR beta libraries were made by quantitative 5'-RACE with molecular barcodes. TCRdb redid the calling of the 5' RACE reads with MiXCR, one entry per CDR3 protein. Seen here are around 890,000 distinct CDR3 sequences, 12% observed once, and the top ten hold less than 0.65%. Study-wide findings and caveats: What seemed typical of ankylosing spondylitis blood was a TCR beta motif built from several highly homologous variants. Both synovial fluid and blood in reactive arthritis had previously been reported to carry some motif variants. Clones tied to disease were said to be significantly enriched in matched ankylosing spondylitis synovial fluid. In peripheral blood, disease-linked CD8+ clones occurred at relatively low frequencies.

CDR3 length equals 13 residues. Germline V gene sequence: CDR1 SGHRS, CDR2 YFSETQ. V lost 4 bases to trimming and J lost 3 bases, with 10 bases between them. The sample holds a few counts of this clonotype. What it binds is not known. This chain links TRBV5-1 with TRBJ1-1, with a possible D match to TRBD1 (5 bases). This clonotype was obtained from a male donor with ankylosing spondylitis. Specimen: blood, either unsorted or a sorted T cell fraction (not recorded which). The CDR3 is CASSPTVDTEAFF. The CDR3 region has the DNA TGCGCCAGCAGCCCGACAGTAGACACTGAAGCTTTCTTT. The full variable domain, in which reference TRBV5-1 and TRBJ1-1 provide the parts outside the CDR3, is KAGVTQTPRYLIKTRGQQVTLSCSPISGHRSVSWYQQTPGQGLQFLFEYFSETQRNKGNFPGRFSGRQFSNSRSEMNVSTLELGDSALYLCASSPTVDTEAFFGQGTRLTVV.